This T cell receptor beta chain was sequenced in a study of Ad26.COV2.S vaccination and SARS-CoV-2 variants. TCRdb's table, derived via immunoSEQ multiplex PCR, lists solely in-frame clones and lacks some. The repertoire includes 150,000 to 200,000 clones, roughly nine tenths of them detected once, and roughly 6% sits in the top ten. The J segment lost 2 bases and the V segment lost 2 bases, leaving 4 bases of the junction unmatched. The CDR3 spans 16 residues. Germline V gives CDR1 LNHDA, CDR2 SQIVND (reference sequence). Comment on this clone: No antigen is known for it.

Whole-study findings and limits: Using TCR breadth and depth analyses may have led to underestimated total T cell responses. It was reported that spike-specific CD8+ and CD4+ T cell responses were substantially broad after vaccination. Participants in the vaccine arm had higher spike-specific TCR breadth; placebo recipients had lower. Placebo recipients and vaccine recipients were similar in non-spike TCR breadth.

This clonotype was sampled from a human donor who had recovered from COVID-19. Source: peripheral blood, taken after recovery from COVID-19. The chain employs TRBV19 and TRBJ1-1; 11 positions match TRBD1. This CDR3 reads CASSIRTGGLNTEAFF. Written as DNA, the CDR3 is TGTGCCAGTAGTATACGGACAGGGGGCCTCAACACTGAAGCTTTCTTT.